Described below is a single T cell receptor (beta chain) sequence and its context. The antigen remains undetermined. The sample belongs to a study of T cell repertoires in cytomegalovirus infection. Study details: Public signatures in TCR beta pointed to CMV infection and matching HLA type. Notes on the study in general: Accumulated public TCR beta family frequency recognized individuals carrying CMV together with the relevant HLA. Predominance within the ex vivo response was attributable to HLA-C-restricted CMV-specific TCR beta clonotypes.

TCRdb redid the calling of the reads with MiXCR, one entry per CDR3 protein. The sample holds approximately 1,000,000 distinct CDR3 sequences; around 30% are singletons and the top ten take roughly an eighth. This TCR derives from a human donor in good health (CMV status not recorded). Some clones in this sample may be carry-over from other donors' samples. The specimen was cultured CD8+ T cells from PBMCs, collected from culture after CMV antigen stimulation.

CDR3 amino acids: CASRNVGSGNTIYF. CDR3 nucleotides: TGTGCCAGTCGTAACGTAGGATCTGGAAACACCATATATTTT. The V gene is TRBV19, the J gene TRBJ1-3; D gene uncertain. Germline V lookup: CDR1 LNHDA, CDR2 SQIVND (reference sequence). The CDR3 spans 14 residues. Trimming removed 8 bases from V and 1 base from J, with 12 bases in between.